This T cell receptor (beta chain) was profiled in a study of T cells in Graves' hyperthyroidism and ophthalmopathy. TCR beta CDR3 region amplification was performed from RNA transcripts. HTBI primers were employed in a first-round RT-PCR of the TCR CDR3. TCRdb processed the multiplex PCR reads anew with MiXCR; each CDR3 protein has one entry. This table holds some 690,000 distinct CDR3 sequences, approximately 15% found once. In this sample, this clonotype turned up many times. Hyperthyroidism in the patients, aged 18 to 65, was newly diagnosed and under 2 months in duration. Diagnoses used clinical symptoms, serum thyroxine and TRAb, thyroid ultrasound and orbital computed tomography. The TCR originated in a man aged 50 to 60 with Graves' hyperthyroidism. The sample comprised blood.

The chain's CDR3 is CSARDSGFSYNSPLHF. CDR3 DNA: TGCAGTGCTAGAGACAGCGGATTCTCCTATAATTCACCCCTCCACTTT. This sequence joins TRBV20-1 and TRBJ1-6; no clear D. Germline CDR1 reads DFQATT; CDR2 reads SNEGSKA (reference sequence). CDR3 length: 16 amino acids. V was shortened by 0 bases and J by 0 bases, with 9 bases between the two germline ends.